This TCR beta chain appears in the sequencing data of a study of cytomegalovirus exposure and HLA in healthy donors. Study-wide background: Unique TCRs numbering around 80 million, obtained from HLA-typed donors, made up an early data release.

Whole-study results and caveats: Investigators reported approximately 170 TCR beta chains as tied to cytomegalovirus.

This clone is a singleton in its sample. Its specificity is not known. This PCR relied on a set of 60 Vbeta primers and 13 Jbeta primers. The assay was immunoSEQ multiplex PCR, and TCRdb's table has in-frame clones only and misses some. The repertoire has around 140,000 clones, around three quarters of them found once; the top ten carry less than 7.5%. The germline V gene has CDR1 LNHDA and CDR2 SQIVND (reference sequence). The CDR3 has 14 amino acids. V shed 5 bases, J shed 5 bases, and the junction held 9 bases outside the gene matches. It was healthy bone marrow donors who served as donors. The sample consisted of PBMCs. The TCR comes from a woman in her forties in good health and CMV-seropositive. V usage is TRBV19 and J usage is TRBJ2-7, with 7 bases fitting TRBD2. Written as DNA, the CDR3 is TGTGCCAGTAGTCCTATGGCGGGGAGGGACGAGCAGTACTTC. This gives the protein CASSPMAGRDEQYF. The whole variable domain, remainder taken from reference TRBV19 and TRBJ2-7, is DGGITQSPKYLFRKEGQNVTLSCEQNLNHDAMYWYRQDPGQGLRLIYYSQIVNDFQKGDIAEGYSVSREKKESFPLTVTSAQKNPTAFYLCASSPMAGRDEQYFGPGTRLTVT.